The 10 T cell receptor beta chains given below trace back to one sample, sequenced in a study of T-cell memory formation after mild COVID-19. Via MiXCR, TCRdb re-called the 5' RACE reads, giving one row per CDR3 protein. The sample lists about 14,000 distinct CDR3 sequences; 15% to 20% were seen once. Sequencing was performed on PBMCs or a T cell subset sorted from them (not recorded which). The receptors shown here come from an adult woman who had mild COVID-19 (a few samples of this study predate the infection). Cell type and time point are not known.

This clonotype was picked up many times. J is TRBJ2-1 and V is TRBV7-6; 13 nucleotides align to TRBD2. The CDR3 sequence is 18 residues long. With V trimmed by 4 bases and J by 1 base, 7 bases remained unmatched. Germline V lookup: CDR1 SGHVS, CDR2 FNYEAQ. The CDR3 DNA is TGTGCCAGCAGCTACCTGGGACTAGCGGGATTTTCCTACAATGAGCAGTTCTTC. This encodes CASSYLGLAGFSYNEQFF.

This clonotype was detected ten times or more. V gene TRBV4-3 combines with J gene TRBJ2-5, with 7 nucleotides matching TRBD2. After removal of 1 base from V and 4 bases from J, the junction contained 9 bases not matched to a gene. The CDR3 loop spans 16 amino acids. From germline, CDR1 is LGHNA and CDR2 YSLEER. The CDR3 here is CASSQGAWREGETQYF. CDR3 in DNA: TGCGCCAGCAGCCAAGGCGCCTGGAGGGAGGGAGAGACCCAGTACTTC.

In its sample, this clonotype was seen many times. This sequence joins TRBV20-1 and TRBJ2-5; D is possibly TRBD1 (6 bases). This CDR3 region has 12 residues. V dropped 8 bases and J dropped 5 bases, with 15 bases sitting between them. Per the germline V gene, CDR1 is DFQATT and CDR2 is SNEGSKA (reference sequence). The CDR3 sequence: CSSDSGHETQYF. CDR3 coding DNA: TGCAGTTCGGACAGCGGCCACGAGACCCAGTACTTC.

This clonotype was observed at least ten times. CDR3 bases: TGTGCCAGCAGTTATTTGCGTTACAGGGAAACGGCGATCTACGAGCAGTACTTC. Amino acids: CASSYLRYRETAIYEQYF. The chain uses TRBV6-6 and TRBJ2-7; the D gene is possibly TRBD1 (6 bases). CDR1 and CDR2 from the germline V gene are MNHNY and SVGAGI (reference sequence). V lost 3 bases to trimming and J lost 3 bases, with 24 bases between them. The CDR3 runs to 18 residues.

The J gene is TRBJ2-1, the V gene TRBV7-7; D call uncertain. Trimming stripped 2 bases from V and 10 bases from J, with 12 bases between. Germline CDR1 is SSHAT and CDR2 is FNYEAQ (reference sequence). The length of the CDR3 is 13 residues. In DNA form, the CDR3 reads TGTGCCAGCAGCTTAAACCCCCTAAAAGAGCAGTTCTTC. This translates into CASSLNPLKEQFF.

This clonotype was seen repeatedly, ten times or more. V usage is TRBV6-6 and J usage is TRBJ1-5; D remains ambiguous. V lost 6 bases to trimming and J lost 7 bases, with 13 bases between them. The germline gives CDR1 MNHNY, CDR2 SVGAGI (reference sequence). This CDR3 has 13 residues. CDR3 sequence (DNA): TGTGCCAGCAGCCCCTATGGTTTGCAGCCCCAGCATTTT. Translated, it gives CASSPYGLQPQHF.

There are many counts of this clonotype. CDR3 coding DNA: TGTGCCAGCAGTCCGTACAGGGGGTATGGCTACACCTTC. It encodes CASSPYRGYGYTF. The chain employs TRBV27 and TRBJ1-2; 8 bases match TRBD1. V lost 5 bases to trimming and J lost 5 bases; unmatched junction nucleotides: 4. CDR1 is MNHEY and CDR2 is SMNVEV in the germline V gene (reference sequence). This CDR3 region has 13 residues.

This clonotype was detected many times. Germline and junction disagree at one end, which may indicate a read error. The gene calls are TRBV7-7 and TRBJ2-1; tentative D call: TRBD2 (6 bases). The CDR3 length is 15 residues. Looked up from germline, CDR1 is SSHAT and CDR2 is FNYEAQ (reference sequence). The CDR3 DNA sequence: TGTGCTAGCAGCCCTCTCGCGGAGGGGTACAATGAGCAGTTCTTC. Translated, it gives CASSPLAEGYNEQFF. Together with reference TRBV7-7 and TRBJ2-1, the CDR3 gives the full variable domain: GAGVSQSPRYKVTKRGQDVTLRCDPISSHATLYWYQQALGQGPEFLTYFNYEAQPDKSGLPSDRFSAERPEGSISTLTIQRTEQRDSAMYRCASSPLAEGYNEQFFGPGTRLTVL.

This clonotype was seen repeatedly, ten times or more. The J gene is TRBJ2-1, the V gene TRBV9, with TRBD2 matching over 9 bases. Germline V gene data show CDR1 as SGDLS and CDR2 as YYNGEE. This CDR3 region has 16 residues. The V gene end was trimmed by 0 bases and the J gene end by 2 bases; junction bases not matched to a gene: 3. CDR3 region: CASSVGLAGPYNEQFF. CDR3 DNA sequence: TGTGCCAGCAGCGTAGGCCTAGCGGGGCCCTACAATGAGCAGTTCTTC.

This chain connects TRBV21-1 to TRBJ1-2; TRBD1 reflects the table's D call only, with no check against the DNA. TRBV21-1 is described as a pseudogene. This CDR3 comprises 16 residues. In nucleotides, the CDR3 is TGTGCCAGCAGCACTACATTCCGGGACAGGGCCGAAGGCTACACCTTC. The encoded protein is CASSTTFRDRAEGYTF.